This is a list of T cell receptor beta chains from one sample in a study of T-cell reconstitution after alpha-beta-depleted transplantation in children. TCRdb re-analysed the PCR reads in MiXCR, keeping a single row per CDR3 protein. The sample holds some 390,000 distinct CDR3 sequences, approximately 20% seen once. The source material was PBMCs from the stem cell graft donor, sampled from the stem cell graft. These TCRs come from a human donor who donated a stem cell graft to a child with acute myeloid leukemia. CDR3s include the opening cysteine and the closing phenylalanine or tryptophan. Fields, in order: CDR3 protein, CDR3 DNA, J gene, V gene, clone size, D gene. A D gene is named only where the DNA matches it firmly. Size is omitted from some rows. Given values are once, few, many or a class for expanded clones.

CDR3aa: CASSPDRDSGANVLTF
CDR3nt: TGTGCCAGCAGCCCCGACCGGGATTCTGGGGCCAACGTCCTGACTTTC
j_gene: TRBJ2-6
v_gene: TRBV4-2
abundance: -
d_gene: -

CDR3aa: CASSPPPGTGSFAEQYF
CDR3nt: TGTGCCAGCAGTCCCCCGCCCGGGACAGGGTCTTTCGCCGAGCAGTACTTC
j_gene: TRBJ2-7
v_gene: TRBV27
abundance: -
d_gene: TRBD1

CDR3aa: CASRQTGVAGELFF
CDR3nt: TGTGCCAGCAGACAAACAGGGGTGGCCGGGGAGCTGTTTTTT
j_gene: TRBJ2-2
v_gene: TRBV12-3/TRBV12-4
abundance: many
d_gene: TRBD1

CDR3aa: CASSQALLAGDYEQYF
CDR3nt: TGCGCCAGCAGCCAAGCATTACTAGCGGGAGACTACGAGCAGTACTTC
j_gene: TRBJ2-7
v_gene: TRBV4-1
abundance: few
d_gene: TRBD2

CDR3aa: CASSLALIRGQETQYF
CDR3nt: TGCGCCAGCAGCTTGGCCCTGATCCGGGGGCAGGAGACCCAGTACTTC
j_gene: TRBJ2-5
v_gene: TRBV5-1
abundance: -
d_gene: -

CDR3aa: CASSLGPSGSDEQFF
CDR3nt: TGTGCCAGCAGCTTAGGTCCTAGCGGGAGCGATGAGCAGTTCTTC
j_gene: TRBJ2-1
v_gene: TRBV7-9
abundance: -
d_gene: TRBD2

CDR3aa: CSASVAEGLHEQYF
CDR3nt: TGCAGTGCTAGTGTAGCGGAGGGCCTTCACGAGCAGTACTTC
j_gene: TRBJ2-7
v_gene: TRBV20-1
abundance: few
d_gene: -

CDR3aa: CASSLAWAGAVNEQFF
CDR3nt: TGCGCCAGCAGCTTGGCCTGGGCGGGAGCTGTCAATGAGCAGTTCTTC
j_gene: TRBJ2-1
v_gene: TRBV5-1
abundance: few
d_gene: TRBD2

CDR3aa: CASQDRVDEQYF
CDR3nt: TGTGCCAGTCAGGACAGGGTTGACGAGCAGTACTTC
j_gene: TRBJ2-7
v_gene: TRBV12-3/TRBV12-4
abundance: few
d_gene: TRBD1

CDR3aa: CASSQDDGQGLYEQYF
CDR3nt: TGCGCCAGCAGCCAAGATGACGGACAGGGACTGTACGAGCAGTACTTC
j_gene: TRBJ2-7
v_gene: TRBV4-3
abundance: few
d_gene: TRBD1

CDR3aa: CSVEGPGGHYGYTF
CDR3nt: TGCAGCGTTGAAGGTCCAGGGGGCCACTATGGCTACACCTTC
j_gene: TRBJ1-2
v_gene: TRBV29-1
abundance: few
d_gene: TRBD1

CDR3aa: CASSLRVTGYTEAFF
CDR3nt: TGTGCCAGCAGTTTGCGGGTGACAGGCTACACTGAAGCTTTCTTT
j_gene: TRBJ1-1
v_gene: TRBV27
abundance: -
d_gene: -

CDR3aa: CASSFPTSGSSVEYYEQYF
CDR3nt: TGTGCCAGCAGCTTCCCTACTAGCGGGAGTTCGGTCGAGTACTACGAGCAGTACTTC
j_gene: TRBJ2-7
v_gene: TRBV11-2
abundance: few
d_gene: TRBD2

CDR3aa: CASSSFHGIYEQYF
CDR3nt: TGTGCCAGCAGTTCCTTCCACGGGATCTACGAGCAGTACTTC
j_gene: TRBJ2-7
v_gene: TRBV27
abundance: few
d_gene: -

CDR3aa: CASSLGLAGTNTGELFF
CDR3nt: TGTGCCAGCAGCTTAGGACTAGCGGGGACGAACACCGGGGAGCTGTTTTTT
j_gene: TRBJ2-2
v_gene: TRBV7-6
abundance: -
d_gene: TRBD2

CDR3aa: CASSQIASPSYNEQFF
CDR3nt: TGCGCCAGCAGCCAAATAGCGTCACCATCTTACAATGAGCAGTTCTTC
j_gene: TRBJ2-1
v_gene: TRBV4-3
abundance: many
d_gene: -

CDR3aa: CASSQDWIAGGYEQYF
CDR3nt: TGCGCCAGCAGCCAAGATTGGATAGCGGGAGGTTACGAGCAGTACTTC
j_gene: TRBJ2-7
v_gene: TRBV4-3
abundance: many
d_gene: TRBD2

CDR3aa: CASSQRARGGRTINEQFF
CDR3nt: TGCGCCAGCAGCCAAAGGGCCAGGGGCGGGAGGACTATTAATGAGCAGTTCTTC
j_gene: TRBJ2-1
v_gene: TRBV4-1
abundance: -
d_gene: TRBD2

CDR3aa: CASSKAVRSYEQYF
CDR3nt: TGTGCCAGCAGCAAAGCCGTCAGATCCTACGAGCAGTACTTC
j_gene: TRBJ2-7
v_gene: TRBV21-1
abundance: few
d_gene: -

CDR3aa: CASSPRSVMTTEAFF
CDR3nt: TGTGCCAGCTCACCAAGGTCAGTTATGACCACTGAAGCTTTCTTT
j_gene: TRBJ1-1
v_gene: TRBV18
abundance: few
d_gene: -

CDR3aa: CASTRDRFYEQYF
CDR3nt: TGTGCCAGCACTCGTGACAGGTTCTACGAGCAGTACTTC
j_gene: TRBJ2-7
v_gene: TRBV28
abundance: many
d_gene: -

CDR3aa: CSVEDLVASEFTDTQYF
CDR3nt: TGCAGCGTTGAAGATCTAGTAGCGTCGGAGTTCACAGATACGCAGTATTTT
j_gene: TRBJ2-3
v_gene: TRBV29-1
abundance: -
d_gene: -

CDR3aa: CSAREQGPLYEQYF
CDR3nt: TGCAGTGCTAGAGAGCAGGGCCCCCTCTACGAGCAGTACTTC
j_gene: TRBJ2-7
v_gene: TRBV20-1
abundance: few
d_gene: -

CDR3aa: CASARESHTDTQYF
CDR3nt: TGTGCCAGCGCGAGGGAGTCCCACACAGATACGCAGTATTTT
j_gene: TRBJ2-3
v_gene: TRBV28
abundance: few
d_gene: -

CDR3aa: CSPRLPDNEQFF
CDR3nt: TGCAGCCCTCGACTACCAGACAATGAGCAGTTCTTC
j_gene: TRBJ2-1
v_gene: TRBV29-1
abundance: few
d_gene: -

CDR3aa: CASTGTSGYYEQYF
CDR3nt: TGTGCCAGCACCGGGACTAGCGGGTACTACGAGCAGTACTTC
j_gene: TRBJ2-7
v_gene: TRBV12-3/TRBV12-4
abundance: few
d_gene: TRBD2

CDR3aa: CASSPTTGASSYEQYF
CDR3nt: TGTGCCAGCAGCCCAACAACAGGGGCGAGCTCCTACGAGCAGTACTTC
j_gene: TRBJ2-7
v_gene: TRBV12-3/TRBV12-4
abundance: -
d_gene: TRBD1

CDR3aa: CASRDRTPRAYEQYF
CDR3nt: TGTGCCAGCAGGGACAGGACGCCCCGTGCCTACGAGCAGTACTTC
j_gene: TRBJ2-7
v_gene: TRBV21-1
abundance: -
d_gene: -

CDR3aa: CASSKGRGIDPEAFF
CDR3nt: TGTGCCAGCAGCAAAGGTCGGGGAATAGATCCTGAAGCTTTCTTT
j_gene: TRBJ1-1
v_gene: TRBV21-1
abundance: many
d_gene: -

CDR3aa: CASSKAGPNSGANVLTF
CDR3nt: TGTGCCAGCAGCAAAGCGGGACCGAACTCTGGGGCCAACGTCCTGACTTTC
j_gene: TRBJ2-6
v_gene: TRBV21-1
abundance: -
d_gene: -

CDR3aa: CASSYPRERSRGHTDTQYF
CDR3nt: TGTGCCAGCAGTTACCCCCGTGAGCGGTCAAGGGGGCACACAGATACGCAGTATTTT
j_gene: TRBJ2-3
v_gene: TRBV6-5
abundance: -
d_gene: TRBD1

CDR3aa: CATSRDKGNSYEQYF
CDR3nt: TGTGCCACCAGCAGAGATAAGGGGAACTCCTACGAGCAGTACTTC
j_gene: TRBJ2-7
v_gene: TRBV15
abundance: few
d_gene: -

CDR3aa: CASRRSGRNYEQYF
CDR3nt: TGTGCCAGCAGGAGGTCCGGAAGGAATTACGAGCAGTACTTC
j_gene: TRBJ2-7
v_gene: TRBV12-3/TRBV12-4
abundance: many
d_gene: -

CDR3aa: CASSPWGERADTQYF
CDR3nt: TGTGCCAGCAGCCCTTGGGGGGAGAGAGCAGATACGCAGTATTTT
j_gene: TRBJ2-3
v_gene: TRBV7-9
abundance: -
d_gene: -

CDR3aa: CASSLVGGRVYEQYF
CDR3nt: TGTGCCAGCAGCTTAGTCGGTGGCAGGGTCTACGAGCAGTACTTC
j_gene: TRBJ2-7
v_gene: TRBV7-2
abundance: -
d_gene: -

CDR3aa: CASSFRGGTDTQYF
CDR3nt: TGCGCCAGCAGCTTTCGGGGTGGGACAGATACGCAGTATTTT
j_gene: TRBJ2-3
v_gene: TRBV5-1
abundance: -
d_gene: -